These 7 T cell receptor beta chains were all obtained from the same sample, sequenced in a study of CD8 T cells in ankylosing spondylitis. Study outcomes and limitations: A motif in TCR beta, a set of 8 or 9 highly homologous variants, appeared characteristic of ankylosing spondylitis blood.

One entry per CDR3 protein, called by TCRdb with MiXCR from the 5' RACE reads. This sample has about 450,000 distinct CDR3 sequences, with more than 25% found just once. Antigen specificity for these receptors is unknown. Input material: blood, either unsorted or a sorted T cell fraction (not recorded which). These receptors were collected from a male donor with ankylosing spondylitis.

The chain employs TRBV7-9 and TRBJ2-5; D unclear. The CDR3 totals 14 residues. The germline V and J ends were trimmed by 1 base and 5 bases, with 11 bases remaining between them. Germline CDR1 is SEHNR and CDR2 is FQNEAQ (reference sequence). CDR3 protein: CASSLGSDPETQYF. For the CDR3, the DNA is TGTGCCAGCAGCTTAGGGTCTGACCCGGAGACCCAGTACTTC.

This clonotype has a handful of counts. The chain is built from TRBV6-2 or TRBV6-3 and TRBJ1-3; D remains ambiguous. This CDR3 is 17 amino acids long. Germline lookup yields CDR1 MNHEY and CDR2 SVGEGT. V was clipped by 6 bases and J by 0 bases, with 18 bases between them. This CDR3 is CASSHRAGVASGNTIYF. CDR3 coding DNA: TGTGCCAGCAGCCACCGGGCAGGCGTCGCCTCTGGAAACACCATATATTTT.

This clonotype occurred a few times. The rearrangement joins TRBV5-1 to TRBJ1-2; 8 bases align to TRBD1. The CDR3 extends over 15 amino acids. Trimming at V came to 4 bases and at J to 1 base, leaving 6 bases not matched to a gene. Germline V gives CDR1 SGHRS, CDR2 YFSETQ. In DNA, the CDR3 is TGCGCCAGCAGCCAGCACAGGGGGGATAACTATGGCTACACCTTC. It codes for CASSQHRGDNYGYTF.

Written as DNA, the CDR3 is TGTGCCAGCAGTTTAGGGCGGAAAAACGAGCAGTACTTC. It codes for CASSLGRKNEQYF. The gene calls are TRBV12-3 or TRBV12-4 and TRBJ2-7; no definite D call. Trimming left V 1 base short and J 5 bases short, with 9 bases between. This CDR3 has 13 amino acids.

The chain uses TRBV18 and TRBJ2-1, with 11 bases lining up with TRBD2. This CDR3 region has 15 residues. V gave up 5 bases and J gave up 4 bases; unmatched junction bases: 4. Germline V CDR1 and CDR2: KGHSH, LQKENI. CDR3 nucleotides: TGTGCCAGCTCAAGTCTAGCGGGAGGATACAATGAGCAGTTCTTC. This sequence encodes CASSSLAGGYNEQFF.

This sequence joins TRBV11-2 and TRBJ1-1; D is ambiguous. With 1 base removed from V and 2 bases from J, the gap between germline ends came to 14 bases. CDR3 size: 16 residues. The V gene's germline CDR1 is SGHAT and CDR2 FQNNGV. The CDR3 nucleotides read TGTGCCAGCAGCTTAGTTCGCGGGTTCGGAAACACTGAAGCTTTCTTT. It specifies CASSLVRGFGNTEAFF.

This clonotype has more than one count but fewer than ten. The genes are TRBV7-9 and TRBJ2-2; D unresolved. CDR3 length equals 16 residues. The V gene lost 5 bases and the J gene lost 0 bases, with 13 bases spanning the gap. Germline V gives CDR1 SEHNR, CDR2 FQNEAQ (reference sequence). The CDR3: CASSTMAETNTGELFF. In DNA form, the CDR3 reads TGTGCCAGCAGCACAATGGCCGAAACGAACACCGGGGAGCTGTTTTTT.